This T cell receptor beta chain was sequenced in a study of CD8+ T cells in alopecia areata. Turning to the study itself: Treated patients were dosed with oral tofacitinib, taking 5 to 10 mg twice daily. Overall study results and limits: Scalp sequencing captures resident alphabeta T cells of normal skin too. Scalp lesions, especially in alopecia totalis/universalis, had higher clonality than normal scalp.

cDNA serving as the sequencing template came from extracted, reverse transcribed RNA. Only in-frame clones appear in the TCRdb table, and some are missing; sequencing was by immunoSEQ multiplex PCR. The repertoire holds 150,000 to 200,000 clones, with about 70% as singletons. In regard to this clone: Its matching antigen is unknown.

This specimen was CD8+ T cells sorted from blood, taken at week 0. The source of this sequence is a human donor with alopecia areata.

CDR3 sequence: CASSLADRGAYNEQFF. CDR3 DNA: TGCGCCAGCAGCTTGGCAGACAGGGGGGCCTACAATGAGCAGTTCTTC. V gene TRBV5-1 combines with J gene TRBJ2-1; 9 nucleotides match TRBD1. CDR1 is SGHRS, CDR2 YFSETQ, per germline. Losses at the gene ends were 0 bases for V and 2 bases for J; bases not matched to a gene: 3. CDR3 size: 16 residues.